This is a list of T cell receptor beta chains from one sample in a study of T cells in Graves' hyperthyroidism and ophthalmopathy. Using its own MiXCR run on the multiplex PCR reads, TCRdb lists one record per CDR3 protein. The sample shows hundreds of thousands of distinct CDR3 sequences, roughly 13% of them seen only once. Sequencing used blood. These receptors were collected from a woman aged 18-30 years with Graves' hyperthyroidism. Both conserved end residues are part of each CDR3. D genes are given only for firm matches. Clone size, where shown, is once, few, many, or a class for clones that have expanded.

d_call | j_call | v_call | clone_size | cdr3_aa | cdr3_nt
- | TRBJ2-1 | TRBV6-1 | many | CASSMSWTANNEQFF | TGTGCCAGCAGTATGTCTTGGACAGCCAACAATGAGCAGTTCTTC
- | TRBJ2-2 | TRBV6-2/TRBV6-3 | few | CASSYAQGYTGELFF | TGTGCCAGCAGTTACGCACAGGGATACACCGGGGAGCTGTTTTTT
- | TRBJ1-1 | TRBV6-5 | many | CASSYSGADTEAFF | TGTGCCAGCAGTTACTCGGGGGCGGACACTGAAGCTTTCTTT
- | TRBJ1-1 | TRBV6-5 | many | CASSYSGNSLTEAFF | TGTGCCAGCAGTTACTCAGGGAACAGCTTGACTGAAGCTTTCTTT
- | TRBJ2-7 | TRBV20-1 | many | CSAWRDDSSYEQYF | TGCAGTGCTTGGCGCGATGATAGCTCCTACGAGCAGTACTTC
TRBD1 | TRBJ2-5 | TRBV9 | - | CASSVVGQGAGETQYF | TGTGCCAGCAGCGTAGTGGGACAGGGGGCCGGAGAGACCCAGTACTTC
- | TRBJ1-1 | TRBV28 | - | CASSPSGQGARSEAFF | TGTGCCAGCAGTCCATCGGGGCAGGGAGCTAGAAGTGAAGCTTTCTTT
- | TRBJ2-7 | TRBV20-1 | many | CSARSRDNAYEQYF | TGCAGTGCTAGATCCCGGGACAACGCCTACGAGCAGTACTTC
- | TRBJ1-5 | TRBV24-1 | many | CATTRAEGQPQHF | TGTGCCACCACCAGGGCGGAGGGGCAGCCCCAGCATTTT
TRBD1 | TRBJ1-5 | TRBV2 | many | CASSDPGQGPGNNQPQHF | TGTGCCAGCAGTGACCCGGGACAGGGCCCGGGGAACAATCAGCCCCAGCATTTT
- | TRBJ1-1 | TRBV20-1 | many | CSASTPKNTEAFF | TGCAGTGCGAGCACACCCAAGAACACTGAAGCTTTCTTT
- | TRBJ1-6 | TRBV19 | - | CASTWGREDSPLHF | TGTGCCAGTACGTGGGGACGGGAGGATTCACCCCTCCACTTT
TRBD2 | TRBJ2-5 | TRBV4-2 | - | CASSLLAEEIQYF | TGTGCCAGCAGCCTTCTAGCGGAAGAGATCCAGTACTTC
- | TRBJ1-6 | TRBV28 | many | CASSFGGRALHF | TGTGCCAGCAGTTTTGGGGGACGAGCCCTCCACTTT
- | TRBJ1-2 | TRBV7-9 | many | CASSLGASLYGYTF | TGTGCCAGCAGCTTGGGTGCCAGCTTATATGGCTACACCTTC
- | TRBJ1-3 | TRBV4-2 | few | CASSGESISGNTIYF | TGTGCCAGCAGTGGAGAGAGCATCTCTGGAAACACCATATATTTT
- | TRBJ1-1 | TRBV9 | - | CASSLFAEGTEAFF | TGTGCCAGCAGCCTATTCGCAGAGGGCACTGAAGCTTTCTTT
TRBD1 | TRBJ1-6 | TRBV18 | many | CASSPPTGEDSPLHF | TGTGCCAGCTCACCACCGACAGGGGAGGATTCACCCCTCCACTTT
- | TRBJ2-5 | TRBV7-8 | many | CASSLFIGGQETQYF | TGTGCCAGCAGCTTATTTATTGGGGGCCAAGAGACCCAGTACTTC
- | TRBJ1-1 | TRBV6-1 | many | CASSGRVTEAFF | TGTGCCAGCTCGGGGAGGGTCACTGAAGCTTTCTTT
TRBD2 | TRBJ2-5 | TRBV7-2 | - | CASTLGLAEDQETQYF | TGTGCCAGCACTTTAGGACTAGCGGAGGACCAAGAGACCCAGTACTTC
- | TRBJ2-7 | TRBV29-1 | many | CSVGGMMTYEQYF | TGCAGCGTTGGGGGCATGATGACCTACGAGCAGTACTTC
- | TRBJ1-1 | TRBV7-8 | many | CASSLDSGQRLNTEAFF | TGTGCCAGCAGCTTAGACTCAGGACAGAGACTCAACACTGAAGCTTTCTTT
- | TRBJ1-1 | TRBV18 | - | CASSQQGVGVNTEAFF | TGTGCCAGCTCACAGCAGGGAGTTGGCGTGAACACTGAAGCTTTCTTT
- | TRBJ2-7 | TRBV28 | many | CASRPGRQSYEQYF | TGTGCCAGCAGACCAGGGAGACAGAGCTACGAGCAGTACTTC
- | TRBJ1-6 | TRBV6-5 | few | CATRITWNSPLHF | TGTGCCACCCGAATTACGTGGAATTCACCCCTCCACTTT
TRBD1 | TRBJ1-1 | TRBV9 | many | CASSAGQGGNTEAFF | TGTGCCAGCAGCGCTGGACAGGGCGGGAACACTGAAGCTTTCTTT
TRBD1 | TRBJ1-5 | TRBV6-1 | many | CASTPGQDQTQHF | TGTGCCAGCACCCCTGGACAGGACCAAACCCAGCATTTT
- | TRBJ1-6 | TRBV20-1 | - | CSASKGNGFHF | TGCAGTGCTAGTAAGGGAAACGGGTTCCACTTT
- | TRBJ1-2 | TRBV20-1 | few | CSAPGPSGYTF | TGCAGTGCTCCGGGACCCTCGGGCTACACCTTC
TRBD1 | TRBJ1-1 | TRBV14 | many | CASSQHRDRGTEAFF | TGTGCCAGCAGCCAACACCGGGACAGGGGCACTGAAGCTTTCTTT
TRBD2 | TRBJ2-1 | TRBV28 | many | CASFSLLLAGVNEQFF | TGTGCCAGCTTCAGTTTACTTCTAGCGGGGGTCAATGAGCAGTTCTTC
TRBD1 | TRBJ1-5 | TRBV30 | many | CAWGPGQNQPQHF | TGTGCCTGGGGACCGGGACAGAATCAGCCCCAGCATTTT
TRBD1 | TRBJ1-1 | TRBV6-5 | many | CASSYLQGIKTEAFF | TGTGCCAGCAGTTACTTACAGGGGATAAAGACTGAAGCTTTCTTT
- | TRBJ1-5 | TRBV7-9 | few | CASSLFSRTAGYRNQPQHF | TGTGCCAGCAGCTTATTCTCCCGAACCGCAGGGTATCGGAATCAGCCCCAGCATTTT
TRBD1 | TRBJ2-1 | TRBV5-5 | many | CASSYGQVVNEQFF | TGTGCCAGCAGTTACGGACAGGTGGTCAATGAGCAGTTCTTC
TRBD1 | TRBJ2-7 | TRBV10-3 | - | CAISEGGQGAKEQYF | TGTGCCATCAGTGAAGGAGGACAGGGGGCGAAAGAGCAGTACTTC
- | TRBJ1-1 | TRBV28 | many | CASGRNTEAFF | TGTGCCAGCGGCAGGAACACTGAAGCTTTCTTT
- | TRBJ1-2 | TRBV6-1 | few | CASRRPGVTFGDGYTF | TGTGCCAGCAGGCGTCCGGGGGTGACGTTTGGGGATGGCTACACCTTC
- | TRBJ2-7 | TRBV28 | few | CASSLIGTSSYEQYF | TGTGCCAGCAGTTTAATTGGGACAAGCTCCTACGAGCAGTACTTC
- | TRBJ2-3 | TRBV6-1 | - | CASSPDFTRNADTQYF | TGTGCCAGCAGTCCTGACTTCACTAGGAACGCAGATACGCAGTATTTT
- | TRBJ1-1 | TRBV7-2 | few | CASSLDLVTEAFF | TGTGCCAGCAGCTTAGACCTAGTCACTGAAGCTTTCTTT
- | TRBJ1-1 | TRBV7-3 | many | CASSQGLGEAFF | TGTGCCAGCAGCCAGGGTTTAGGTGAAGCTTTCTTT
- | TRBJ2-1 | TRBV2 | many | CASSEAHRGNEQFF | TGTGCCAGCAGTGAAGCGCATCGAGGAAATGAGCAGTTCTTC
- | TRBJ1-2 | TRBV7-9 | many | CASSLEVDRPRGYTF | TGTGCCAGCAGCTTAGAGGTCGACAGGCCGCGAGGCTACACCTTC